The 31 T cell receptor beta chains listed next were all sequenced from one sample in a study of technical replicates of blood from a few donors. Clones were sequenced by immunoSEQ multiplex PCR, and TCRdb holds only the in-frame ones, with some missing. This table has around 74,000 clones, 86% appearing once. Sequencing was done on a sample of PBMCs. The source is a human donor in good health. Some clones in this sample may be carry-over from other donors' samples.

This clone was seen only a few times. V usage is TRBV6-5 and J usage is TRBJ1-2; tentative D call: TRBD1 (5 bases). Germline V gene lookup returns CDR1 MNHEY and CDR2 SVGAGI. The CDR3 spans 14 residues. V was cut by 5 bases and J by 4 bases, with 14 bases left in between. CDR3 sequence (DNA): TGTGCCAGCAGTCCTATGGGCAGGGCCTATGGCTACACCTTC. Its translation is CASSPMGRAYGYTF.

The chain combines TRBV30 with TRBJ2-5; tentatively, D is TRBD1 (5 bases). The germline V gene encodes CDR1 GTSNPN and CDR2 SVGIG (reference sequence). Between the trimmed V and J ends, which lost 1 base and 4 bases, there was a span of 13 bases. The CDR3 is made up of 14 amino acids. The CDR3 DNA is TGTGCCTGGAGTGAGGGGCACATGAGAGAGACCCAGTACTTC. Its translation: CAWSEGHMRETQYF.

The rearrangement uses TRBV27 and TRBJ2-3; no clear D gene. The CDR3 runs 16 residues. V was cut by 4 bases and J by 3 bases, with 17 bases left in between. The germline V gene encodes CDR1 MNHEY and CDR2 SMNVEV (reference sequence). The CDR3 loop is CASSSPLSGGTDTQYF. The CDR3 coding sequence is TGTGCCAGCAGTTCGCCTCTATCAGGTGGGACAGATACGCAGTATTTT.

The chain combines TRBV27 with TRBJ2-2; 8 bases match TRBD1. The CDR3 runs to 15 residues. J was trimmed by 2 bases and V by 6 bases; bases with no gene match: 5. Looked up from germline, CDR1 is MNHEY and CDR2 is SMNVEV (reference sequence). The chain's CDR3 is CASSKQGVNTGELFF. The CDR3 region has the DNA TGTGCCAGCAGCAAACAGGGGGTAAACACCGGGGAGCTGTTTTTT.

The chain couples TRBV7-2 to TRBJ2-3; D remains unclear. Trimming removed 5 bases from V and 3 bases from J, with 12 bases in between. The CDR3 is made up of 14 amino acids. CDR1 is SGHTA, CDR2 FQGNSA, per germline. The CDR3 loop reads CASSKLVTTDTQYF. CDR3 coding DNA: TGTGCCAGCAGCAAACTCGTCACGACAGATACGCAGTATTTT.

The table lists this clone with a few counts. V and J are TRBV11-2 and TRBJ2-5; a possible D gene is TRBD2 (5 bases). The CDR3 runs to 14 residues. CDR1 and CDR2 (germline): SGHAT, FQNNGV. Trimming took 5 bases from V and 5 from J, leaving 15 bases between them. As DNA, the CDR3 is TGTGCCAGCAGCCCCGCCACTGCTAGCGAGACCCAGTACTTC. Translated, it gives CASSPATASETQYF.

The rearrangement joins TRBV19 to TRBJ2-7, with D maybe TRBD1 (5 bases). Germline V gene data show CDR1 as LNHDA and CDR2 as SQIVND (reference sequence). Trimming removed 8 bases from V and 3 bases from J, with 8 bases in between. The CDR3 runs 11 residues. As DNA, the CDR3 is TGTGCCAGTTCTGACAGCTACGAGCAGTACTTC. This translates into CASSDSYEQYF.

The J gene is TRBJ2-7, the V gene TRBV27; a possible D gene is TRBD2 (5 bases). Trimming removed 0 bases at V and 3 bases at J, with 15 bases between. Germline V gene data show CDR1 as MNHEY and CDR2 as SMNVEV (reference sequence). The CDR3 is 16 amino acids. CDR3 region: CASSLSRGPVVYEQYF. The CDR3 coding sequence is TGTGCCAGCAGTTTATCTCGAGGGCCGGTGGTCTACGAGCAGTACTTC.

There are a few counts of this clone. The V and J genes are TRBV7-2 and TRBJ1-6, with D uncertain. CDR3 length: 15 residues. The V gene's germline CDR1 is SGHTA and CDR2 FQGNSA. V shed 5 bases and J shed 5 bases, with 13 bases lying between them. DNA of the CDR3: TGTGCCAGCAGCCGGGGAGCCAGACATAATTCACCCCTCCACTTT. Translated: CASSRGARHNSPLHF.

The rearrangement uses TRBV15 and TRBJ2-6; 8 nucleotides match TRBD1. After removal of 1 base from V and 0 bases from J, the junction contained 5 bases not matched to a gene. The germline gives CDR1 LNHNV, CDR2 YYDKDF (reference sequence). This CDR3 region has 18 residues. The CDR3, as DNA: TGTGCCACCAGCAGAGTGGGACAGGACAGCTCTGGGGCCAACGTCCTGACTTTC. This translates into CATSRVGQDSSGANVLTF.

The chain links TRBV7-2 to TRBJ2-7; D ambiguous. V lost 1 base and J lost 2, with 6 bases in between. This CDR3 is built from 13 residues. Germline V gene lookup returns CDR1 SGHTA and CDR2 FQGNSA. CDR3: CASSLDNTYEQYF. In DNA form, the CDR3 reads TGTGCCAGCAGCTTAGACAACACCTACGAGCAGTACTTC.

The chain has TRBV19 and TRBJ1-3, with D unresolved. V dropped 3 bases and J dropped 0 bases, with 12 bases sitting between them. Germline V gene data show CDR1 as LNHDA and CDR2 as SQIVND (reference sequence). This CDR3 has 16 residues. The DNA of the CDR3 is TGTGCCAGTAGTATGACCCAGGTTTTCTCTGGAAACACCATATATTTT. Translation: CASSMTQVFSGNTIYF.

The chain employs TRBV9 and TRBJ2-7; weak D call: TRBD1 (6 bases). This CDR3 has 18 residues. In germline, CDR1 is SGDLS, CDR2 YYNGEE. With 0 bases removed from V and 2 bases from J, the gap between germline ends came to 21 bases. CDR3 loop: CASSVAEVVRGRPYEQYF. The CDR3 DNA sequence: TGTGCCAGCAGCGTAGCGGAAGTTGTCAGGGGACGTCCCTACGAGCAGTACTTC.

V gene TRBV2 combines with J gene TRBJ1-4; tentative D call: TRBD1 (6 bases). Germline V gene data show CDR1 as SNHLY and CDR2 as FYNNEI. Trimming pared 7 bases from V and 5 bases from J, leaving 11 bases between. The CDR3 covers 13 residues. CDR3 in amino acids: CASIWTENEKLFF. In DNA, the CDR3 is TGTGCCAGCATATGGACAGAAAATGAAAAACTGTTTTTT.

The rearrangement uses TRBV7-2 and TRBJ2-7, with a possible D match to TRBD2 (5 bases). Germline CDR1 SGHTA, CDR2 FQGNSA. This CDR3 is 15 amino acids long. The germline V and J ends were trimmed by 1 base and 0 bases, with 10 bases remaining between them. CDR3 amino acids: CASSLGRGSSYEQYF. CDR3 in DNA: TGTGCCAGCAGCTTAGGACGGGGAAGCTCCTACGAGCAGTACTTC.

This clone was recorded only once. The germline gene is not matched at one end of the junction; a read error may be the cause. V and J are TRBV4-3 and TRBJ2-2, with a tentative D call TRBD1 (6 bases). This CDR3 comprises 18 residues. Germline V gives CDR1 LGHNA, CDR2 YSLEER. The CDR3 loop reads CASSQGGDRFRFTGELFF. The CDR3 bases are TGCGCCAGCAGTCAAGGGGGTGACAGGTTTCGGTTCACCGGGGAGCTGTTTTTT.

Relative to its sample, this clone is medium-sized. The sample has other DNA sequences that encode this CDR3 too. The V and J genes are TRBV6-5 and TRBJ1-2; 8 bases line up with TRBD1. The CDR3 is 14 amino acids. The germline V gene encodes CDR1 MNHEY and CDR2 SVGAGI. With 5 bases clipped from V and 6 bases from J, the junction kept 8 bases outside the gene matches. Here the CDR3 reads CASSPQYRGNGYTF. The CDR3 DNA is TGTGCCAGCAGTCCACAGTACAGGGGGAATGGCTACACCTTC.

The gene calls are TRBV20-1 and TRBJ2-1; D is uncertain. Germline CDR1 reads DFQATT; CDR2 reads SNEGSKA (reference sequence). Deletions cut 4 bases from V and 4 bases from J, with 5 bases between. The CDR3 has 11 residues. This CDR3 is CSANEYNEQFF. The CDR3 nucleotides read TGCAGTGCTAACGAGTACAATGAGCAGTTCTTC.

The chain combines TRBV6-5 with TRBJ2-7, with TRBD2 identical over 7 bases. V dropped 6 bases and J dropped 3; count of bases not matched to a gene: 5. Germline lookup yields CDR1 MNHEY and CDR2 SVGAGI. The CDR3 is 13 amino acids. The CDR3 DNA reads TGTGCCAGCAGGGGGGGGGATAACTACGAGCAGTACTTC. Its translation is CASRGGDNYEQYF.

This CDR3 reads CASSLTGYEQYF. CDR3 DNA sequence: TGTGCCAGCAGCCTCACCGGGTACGAGCAGTACTTC. V is TRBV9 and J is TRBJ2-7; D remains ambiguous. V lost 4 bases, J lost 4 bases, and 9 bases lay in between. The germline CDR1 and CDR2 sequences are SGDLS and YYNGEE. The CDR3 is 12 residues long.

This rearrangement joins TRBV6-5 to TRBJ2-1; D may be TRBD1 (7 bases). This CDR3 spans 15 amino acids. V lost 0 bases and J 7 bases, leaving 13 bases between the germline ends. The germline V gene encodes CDR1 MNHEY and CDR2 SVGAGI. CDR3 loop: CASSYSEEGANEQFF. CDR3 bases: TGTGCCAGCAGTTACTCAGAGGAGGGGGCGAATGAGCAGTTCTTC.

CDR3 in DNA: TGTGCCAGCAGAGTAAACTCCCGGGGGTTATACACCGGGGAGCTGTTTTTT. Amino acids: CASRVNSRGLYTGELFF. The rearrangement uses TRBV7-8 and TRBJ2-2, with D tentatively TRBD2 (6 bases). Trimming removed 6 bases from V and 3 bases from J, with 20 bases in between. This CDR3 comprises 17 residues. Germline assignment: CDR1 SGHVS and CDR2 FQNEAQ.

The V call is TRBV11-2, the J call TRBJ2-5; 8 bases are shared with TRBD2. With V trimmed by 4 bases and J by 1 base, 8 bases remained unmatched. The CDR3 spans 16 residues. Germline CDR1 reads SGHAT; CDR2 reads FQNNGV. CDR3 residues: CASSYNAGGTQETQYF. The CDR3 DNA follows: TGTGCCAGCAGCTACAATGCGGGGGGCACCCAAGAGACCCAGTACTTC.

There are a few counts of this clone. The rearrangement links TRBV18 to TRBJ1-5; TRBD1 aligns across 7 bases. Germline CDR1 is KGHSH and CDR2 is LQKENI. The CDR3 length is 16 residues. The J segment lost 1 base and the V segment lost 0 bases, leaving 3 bases of the junction unmatched. The CDR3, as DNA: TGTGCCAGCTCACCACCACAGGGGTTGAGCAATCAGCCCCAGCATTTT. Protein product: CASSPPQGLSNQPQHF.

This chain links TRBV2 with TRBJ1-2; D possibly corresponds to TRBD1 (6 bases). The germline gives CDR1 SNHLY, CDR2 FYNNEI. The ends were cut back, 3 bases at V and 8 bases at J, with 13 bases in the middle. CDR3 length: 13 residues. CDR3 sequence (DNA): TGTGCCAGCAGTGAGGACCTCACAGGGGGCTACACCTTC. This encodes CASSEDLTGGYTF.

J is TRBJ1-2 and V is TRBV29-1; 8 bases agree with TRBD1. V lost 6 bases to trimming and J lost 6 bases; unmatched junction nucleotides: 9. This CDR3 has 13 amino acids. Germline loops: CDR1 SQVTM, CDR2 ANQGSEA. The CDR3 here is CSVTPGGGDGYTF. CDR3 DNA sequence: TGCAGCGTCACCCCAGGGGGCGGAGATGGCTACACCTTC.

In this sample, this clone turned up a few times. The genes are TRBV29-1 and TRBJ2-2, with D possibly matching TRBD2 (5 bases). Trimming removed 5 bases from V and 4 bases from J, with 11 bases in between. Germline V gene data show CDR1 as SQVTM and CDR2 as ANQGSEA. CDR3 length: 13 amino acids. The CDR3 here is CSVLGRGTGELFF. The CDR3 nucleotides read TGCAGCGTTCTTGGCCGGGGCACCGGGGAGCTGTTTTTT.

The chain joins TRBV5-1 to TRBJ2-3; 13 bases align to TRBD2. This CDR3 is built from 17 residues. The ends lost 2 bases at V and 5 bases at J; junction bases unmatched: 8. Germline CDR1 SGHRS, CDR2 YFSETQ. For the CDR3, the DNA is TGCGCCAGCAGCTTCGCCTGGACTAGCGGGGGATTAGATACGCAGTATTTT. Translating it yields CASSFAWTSGGLDTQYF.

This clone was observed once. The chain has TRBV7-6 and TRBJ2-1, with a weak D call TRBD1 (6 bases). With 1 base removed from V and 4 bases from J, the gap between germline ends came to 11 bases. Germline loops: CDR1 SGHVS, CDR2 FNYEAQ. The CDR3 contains 15 residues. The CDR3 spells CASSLVLGQYNEQFF. In DNA form, the CDR3 reads TGTGCCAGCAGCTTAGTGCTCGGACAGTACAATGAGCAGTTCTTC.

This clone was counted once. CDR3 residues: CASIKLTSGGLYEQYF. CDR3 DNA sequence: TGTGCCAGTATAAAGCTAACTAGCGGGGGGCTATACGAGCAGTACTTC. The V call is TRBV2, the J call TRBJ2-7, with 12 positions matching TRBD2. This CDR3 is built from 16 residues. J lost 4 bases, V lost 9 bases, and 13 bases had no gene match. Per the germline V gene, CDR1 is SNHLY and CDR2 is FYNNEI.

This clone has just a few counts. The chain couples TRBV7-7 to TRBJ2-1, with 9 bases matching TRBD1. This CDR3 region has 13 residues. The V segment lost 4 bases and the J segment 9 bases; nucleotides outside the gene matches: 4. Germline V gene data show CDR1 as SSHAT and CDR2 as FNYEAQ (reference sequence). CDR3 nucleotide sequence: TGTGCCAGCAGCTGGGACAGGGAGACTGAGCAGTTCTTC. This sequence encodes CASSWDRETEQFF. Using reference TRBV7-7 and TRBJ2-1 for the parts outside the CDR3, the full variable domain is GAGVSQSPRYKVTKRGQDVTLRCDPISSHATLYWYQQALGQGPEFLTYFNYEAQPDKSGLPSDRFSAERPEGSISTLTIQRTEQRDSAMYRCASSWDRETEQFFGPGTRLTVL.